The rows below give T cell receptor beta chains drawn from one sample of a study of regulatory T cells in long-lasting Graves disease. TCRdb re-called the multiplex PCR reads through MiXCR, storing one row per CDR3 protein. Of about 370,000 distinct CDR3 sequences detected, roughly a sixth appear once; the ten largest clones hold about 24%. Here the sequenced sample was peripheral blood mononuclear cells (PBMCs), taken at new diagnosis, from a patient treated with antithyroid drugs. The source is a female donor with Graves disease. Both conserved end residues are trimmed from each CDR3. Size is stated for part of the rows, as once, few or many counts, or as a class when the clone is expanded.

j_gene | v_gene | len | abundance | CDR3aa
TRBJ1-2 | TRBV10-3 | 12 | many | AISEVTVDGGYT
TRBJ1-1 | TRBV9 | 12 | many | ASSVADRGTEAF
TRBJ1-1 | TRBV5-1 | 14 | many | ASSLEFQGRGTEAF
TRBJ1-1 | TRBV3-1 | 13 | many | ASCQTTGGCTEAF
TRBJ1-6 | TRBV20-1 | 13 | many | SARRLQGYNSPLH
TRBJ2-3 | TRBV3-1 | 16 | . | ASSPALPGLLSTDTQY
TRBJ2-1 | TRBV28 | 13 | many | ASSQIDRGHNEQF
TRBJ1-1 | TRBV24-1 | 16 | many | ATSEQQTRPGQGAEAF
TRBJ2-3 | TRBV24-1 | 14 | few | ATSETGTGGINTQY
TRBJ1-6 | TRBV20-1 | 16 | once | SASQRDLGAIYNSPLH
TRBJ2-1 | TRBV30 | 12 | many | AWFMGGRYNEQF
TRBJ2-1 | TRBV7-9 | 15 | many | ASRKRQGGENRNEQF
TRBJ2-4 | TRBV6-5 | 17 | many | ASSYSKVEASLEEDIQY
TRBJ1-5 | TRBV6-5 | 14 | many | ASSYGSTPSNQPQH
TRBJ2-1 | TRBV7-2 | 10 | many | ASSPGVSWQF
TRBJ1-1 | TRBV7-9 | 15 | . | ASSQPRGGGRNTEAF
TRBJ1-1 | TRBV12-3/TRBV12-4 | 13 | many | ASSRGDSLNTEAF
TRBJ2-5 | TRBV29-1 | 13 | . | SVEEVRGPGRTQY
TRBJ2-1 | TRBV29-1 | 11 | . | SVDGTRGNEQF
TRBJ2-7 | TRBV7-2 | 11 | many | ASSSRGVYEQY
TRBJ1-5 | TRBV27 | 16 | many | ASSFVGARGGLWQPQH
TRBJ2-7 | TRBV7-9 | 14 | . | ASSFGLRESEYEQY
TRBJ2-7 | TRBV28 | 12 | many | ASSLLVGSNEQY
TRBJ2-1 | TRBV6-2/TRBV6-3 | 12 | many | ASRVGRSYNEQF
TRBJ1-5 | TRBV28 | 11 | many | ASRWTENQPQH
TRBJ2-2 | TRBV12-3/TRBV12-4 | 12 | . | ASSLVAETGELF
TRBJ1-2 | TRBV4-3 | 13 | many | ASSLRYGDVYGYT
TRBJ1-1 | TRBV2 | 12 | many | ASRYTGRYTEAF
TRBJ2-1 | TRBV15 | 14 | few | ATSRGGGEIGHEQS
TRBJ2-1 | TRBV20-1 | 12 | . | SASTAGGPKTQF
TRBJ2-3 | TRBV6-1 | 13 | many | ASTRRAGSTDTQY
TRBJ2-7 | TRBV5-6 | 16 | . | ASSWSGTSGGSPYEQY
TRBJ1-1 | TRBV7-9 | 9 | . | ASSQTVEAF
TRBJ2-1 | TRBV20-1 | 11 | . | SAPGHSYNEQF
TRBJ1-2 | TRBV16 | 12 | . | ASSQWEGSYGYT
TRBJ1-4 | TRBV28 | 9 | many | ASSLVETLF
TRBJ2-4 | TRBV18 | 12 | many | ASSQGGAKNIQY
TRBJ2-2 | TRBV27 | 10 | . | ASSPHTGELS
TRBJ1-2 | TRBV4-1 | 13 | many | ASSQWGRGNYGYT
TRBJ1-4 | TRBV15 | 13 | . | ATRGVRTGERKLF
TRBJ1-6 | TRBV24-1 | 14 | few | ATPESRDSYNSPLH
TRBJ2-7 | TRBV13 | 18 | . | ASSLGHRTRYEGVSYEQY
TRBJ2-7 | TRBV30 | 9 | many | AWSALGEQY
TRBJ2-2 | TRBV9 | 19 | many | ASSPQGLGGLAGANTGELF
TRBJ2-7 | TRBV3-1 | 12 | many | ASSPLGLSYEQY
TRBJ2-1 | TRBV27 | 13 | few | ASSSNPPDYNEQF
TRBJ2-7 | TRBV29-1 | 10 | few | SVGQGYYEQY
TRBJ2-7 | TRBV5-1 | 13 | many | ASSLESGSTYEQY
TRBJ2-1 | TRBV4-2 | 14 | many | ASSQDALGTYNEQF
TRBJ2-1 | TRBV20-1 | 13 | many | SARVSTSGSNEQF
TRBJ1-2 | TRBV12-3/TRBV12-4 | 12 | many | ASSLGQGETGYT
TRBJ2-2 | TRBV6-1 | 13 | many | ASSRTRVTSGELF
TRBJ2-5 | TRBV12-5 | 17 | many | ASGPDYVFWERPEETQY
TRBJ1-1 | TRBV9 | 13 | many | ASSVVSGLNTEAF
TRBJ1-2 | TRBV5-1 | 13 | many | ASFETPTTNYGYT
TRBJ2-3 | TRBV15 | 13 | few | ATSRVSGTTDTQY
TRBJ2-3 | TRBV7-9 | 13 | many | ASRPGHQGPDTQY
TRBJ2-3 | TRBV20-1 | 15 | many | SAQSGGLAGGTDTQY
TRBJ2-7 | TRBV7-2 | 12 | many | ASSRGTAPYEQY
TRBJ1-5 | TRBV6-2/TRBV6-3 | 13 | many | ASSPRGTGNQPQH